This is a list of T cell receptor beta chains from one sample in a study of blood T cell repertoires in COVID-19. Measured with immunoSEQ multiplex PCR; TCRdb has only the in-frame clones, and not every one. The table has around 140,000 clones, 81% seen once. Material for sequencing was peripheral blood. These TCRs come from a human donor in a cohort sampled during active COVID-19. The CDR3 runs from the conserved cysteine through the conserved F or W. D genes are given only for firm matches. The size of a clone is reported for some rows only, either as once, few or many, or as a class for expanded clones.

j_call: TRBJ2-5; d_call: TRBD1; v_call: TRBV5-1; clone_size: -; cdr3_length: 14; cdr3_aa: CASSRTGDGKTQYF; cdr3_nt: TGCGCCAGCAGTCGGACAGGGGATGGTAAGACCCAGTACTTC
j_call: TRBJ2-7; d_call: -; v_call: TRBV18; clone_size: -; cdr3_length: 15; cdr3_aa: CASSPPSQLPIEQYF; cdr3_nt: TGTGCCAGCTCACCACCGAGTCAACTGCCAATCGAGCAGTACTTC
j_call: TRBJ2-3; d_call: -; v_call: TRBV9; clone_size: -; cdr3_length: 15; cdr3_aa: CASSVGGLSTDTQYF; cdr3_nt: TGTGCCAGCAGCGTAGGAGGCCTTAGCACAGATACGCAGTATTTT
j_call: TRBJ1-5; d_call: -; v_call: TRBV30; clone_size: -; cdr3_length: 15; cdr3_aa: CAWRGGSGGNQPQHF; cdr3_nt: TGTGCCTGGAGGGGGGGGAGTGGAGGCAATCAGCCCCAGCATTTT
j_call: TRBJ2-7; d_call: -; v_call: TRBV11-2; clone_size: once; cdr3_length: 14; cdr3_aa: CASSLETTGYEQYF; cdr3_nt: TGTGCCAGCAGCTTAGAGACGACGGGGTACGAGCAGTACTTC
j_call: TRBJ1-2; d_call: -; v_call: TRBV19; clone_size: -; cdr3_length: 16; cdr3_aa: CASVKRAGPDNYGYTF; cdr3_nt: TGTGCCAGTGTGAAGCGGGCAGGCCCCGATAACTATGGCTACACCTTC
j_call: TRBJ2-4; d_call: TRBD1; v_call: TRBV28; clone_size: -; cdr3_length: 14; cdr3_aa: CASSPGTVRNIQYF; cdr3_nt: TGTGCCAGCAGTCCCGGGACAGTGCGGAACATTCAGTACTTC
j_call: TRBJ2-1; d_call: TRBD1; v_call: TRBV9; clone_size: -; cdr3_length: 16; cdr3_aa: CASSGSGTGGLNEQFF; cdr3_nt: TGTGCCAGCAGCGGGTCTGGGACAGGGGGCTTGAATGAGCAGTTCTTC
j_call: TRBJ2-7; d_call: TRBD2; v_call: TRBV6-1; clone_size: once; cdr3_length: 14; cdr3_aa: CASSEARSGGEQYF; cdr3_nt: TGTGCCAGCAGTGAAGCAAGGTCGGGGGGAGAGCAGTACTTC
j_call: TRBJ2-7; d_call: TRBD1; v_call: TRBV6-2/TRBV6-3; clone_size: once; cdr3_length: 17; cdr3_aa: CASSYSISRTGDYEQYF; cdr3_nt: TGTGCCAGCAGTTACTCGATTTCCCGGACAGGAGACTACGAGCAGTACTTC
j_call: TRBJ1-2; d_call: -; v_call: TRBV4-3; clone_size: few; cdr3_length: 15; cdr3_aa: CASSQGRGLGYGYTF; cdr3_nt: TGCGCCAGCAGCCAAGGACGCGGGCTGGGCTATGGCTACACCTTC
j_call: TRBJ1-2; d_call: TRBD1; v_call: TRBV28; clone_size: -; cdr3_length: 17; cdr3_aa: CASSRTDRGRGNYGYTF; cdr3_nt: TGTGCCAGCAGTCGCACTGACAGGGGGCGGGGTAACTATGGCTACACCTTC
j_call: TRBJ1-6; d_call: -; v_call: TRBV27; clone_size: -; cdr3_length: 12; cdr3_aa: CASRRLNSPLHF; cdr3_nt: TGTGCCAGCAGGCGACTGAATTCACCCCTCCACTTT
j_call: TRBJ1-3; d_call: -; v_call: TRBV5-4; clone_size: once; cdr3_length: 14; cdr3_aa: CASSLQGTGNTIYF; cdr3_nt: TGTGCCAGCAGCTTGCAGGGGACTGGAAACACCATATATTTT
j_call: TRBJ1-1; d_call: TRBD1; v_call: TRBV18; clone_size: once; cdr3_length: 13; cdr3_aa: CASSRQGSGEAFF; cdr3_nt: TGTGCCAGCTCTCGACAGGGCTCGGGTGAAGCTTTCTTT
j_call: TRBJ2-5; d_call: TRBD1; v_call: TRBV7-7; clone_size: few; cdr3_length: 13; cdr3_aa: CASSLDRAETQYF; cdr3_nt: TGTGCCAGCAGCCTCGACAGGGCAGAGACCCAGTACTTC
j_call: TRBJ1-2; d_call: -; v_call: TRBV5-1; clone_size: -; cdr3_length: 16; cdr3_aa: CASSLGHTGSDYGYTF; cdr3_nt: TGCGCCAGCAGCTTGGGACACACAGGGAGTGACTATGGCTACACCTTC
j_call: TRBJ2-6; d_call: -; v_call: TRBV6-5; clone_size: -; cdr3_length: 14; cdr3_aa: CASSYSIGANVLTF; cdr3_nt: TGTGCCAGCAGTTACTCCATCGGGGCCAACGTCCTGACTTTC
j_call: TRBJ1-5; d_call: -; v_call: TRBV6-5; clone_size: few; cdr3_length: 13; cdr3_aa: CASNSDGDQPQHF; cdr3_nt: TGTGCCAGCAATTCAGACGGGGATCAGCCCCAGCATTTT
j_call: TRBJ1-1; d_call: -; v_call: TRBV9; clone_size: once; cdr3_length: 16; cdr3_aa: CASSVNPGGANTEAFF; cdr3_nt: TGTGCCAGCAGCGTAAACCCGGGGGGTGCCAACACTGAAGCTTTCTTT
j_call: TRBJ1-1; d_call: -; v_call: TRBV5-6; clone_size: -; cdr3_length: 13; cdr3_aa: CASSFGEWAEAFF; cdr3_nt: TGTGCCAGCAGCTTTGGGGAGTGGGCTGAAGCTTTCTTT